This T cell receptor beta chain was profiled in a study of human T cells and chemical hapten exposure. Overall study results and limits: Expanded TCR counts at PT1 were positively correlated with the patch test score.

TCRdb reprocessed the RACE reads via MiXCR and lists one record per CDR3 protein. This table has about 84,000 distinct CDR3 sequences, around 9.3% appearing once. This clonotype was recorded at least ten times. Its specificity is not known. Germline V gene lookup returns CDR1 SGHVS and CDR2 FNYEAQ. The CDR3 extends over 18 amino acids. V was clipped by 0 bases and J by 0 bases, with 17 bases between them. Sample time point: patch test 2, 6 weeks after DPC sensitization. Treatment specified: therapeutic diphenylcyclopropenone sensitization with weekly scalp DPC. The receptor comes from a woman aged 45 to 65 with alopecia areata. Some clones in this sample may be carry-over from other donors' samples. The chain links TRBV7-6 to TRBJ1-1; D ambiguous. Sample: whole blood, taken in connection with sensitization to the hapten diphenylcyclopropenone (DPC). The CDR3 loop reads CASSLAPWQRRMNTEAFF. For the CDR3, the DNA is TGTGCCAGCAGCTTAGCGCCTTGGCAAAGGAGGATGAACACTGAAGCTTTCTTT.